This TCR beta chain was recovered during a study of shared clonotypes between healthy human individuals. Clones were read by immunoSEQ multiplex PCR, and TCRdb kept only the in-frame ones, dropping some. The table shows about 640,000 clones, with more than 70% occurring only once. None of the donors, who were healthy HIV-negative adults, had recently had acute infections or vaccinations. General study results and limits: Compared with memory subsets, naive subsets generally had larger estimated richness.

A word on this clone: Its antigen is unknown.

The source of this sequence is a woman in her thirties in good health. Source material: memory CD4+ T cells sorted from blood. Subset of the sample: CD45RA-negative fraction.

The CDR3 nucleotides are TGCGCCAGCAGCTTGATGGGACAAACTAGCACAGATACGCAGTATTTT. Protein product: CASSLMGQTSTDTQYF. The gene calls are TRBV5-1 and TRBJ2-3; maybe TRBD1 (6 bases). The V gene's germline CDR1 is SGHRS and CDR2 YFSETQ. V lost 1 base and J 0 bases, leaving 12 bases between the germline ends. The CDR3 covers 16 residues. The entire variable domain, with the rest obtained from reference TRBV5-1 and TRBJ2-3, is as follows: KAGVTQTPRYLIKTRGQQVTLSCSPISGHRSVSWYQQTPGQGLQFLFEYFSETQRNKGNFPGRFSGRQFSNSRSEMNVSTLELGDSALYLCASSLMGQTSTDTQYFGPGTRLTVL.